A selection of T cell receptor beta chains follows, all from one sample in a study of OX40 agonist ivuxolimab in advanced cancers. This table comes from immunoSEQ multiplex PCR, and its TCRdb copy is limited to in-frame clones, with some not included. The data contain tens of thousands of clones, roughly 78% of them singletons. Specimen: CD4+ or CD8+ T cells sorted from blood, collected in a trial of the OX40 agonist ivuxolimab. These receptors were collected from an adult with an advanced solid tumor such as melanoma, head and neck, liver or kidney cancer. CDR3s include the opening cysteine and the closing phenylalanine or tryptophan. Fields, in order: D gene, V gene, clone size, J gene, CDR3 DNA, CDR3 protein. A D gene is named only where the DNA matches it firmly. Where a row states a size, it is once, few, many or the class of an expanded clone; other rows omit it.

d_call: NA; v_call: TRBV7-2; clone_size: NA; j_call: TRBJ2-7; cdr3_nt: TGTGCCAGCAGCTTAGGGACAGCTATCTACGAGCAGTACTTC; cdr3_aa: CASSLGTAIYEQYF
d_call: NA; v_call: TRBV11-3; clone_size: NA; j_call: TRBJ2-3; cdr3_nt: TGTGCCAGCAGCCCCGGGGTAGGCGACGGAGCAGATACGCAGTATTTT; cdr3_aa: CASSPGVGDGADTQYF
d_call: TRBD2; v_call: TRBV9; clone_size: few; j_call: TRBJ2-5; cdr3_nt: TGTGCCAGCAGCGTAGGAACTAGCGGGGGGCAAGAGACCCAGTACTTC; cdr3_aa: CASSVGTSGGQETQYF
d_call: NA; v_call: TRBV19; clone_size: NA; j_call: TRBJ2-3; cdr3_nt: TGTGCCGGCAATTGGGCTAGCACAGATACGCAGTATTTT; cdr3_aa: CAGNWASTDTQYF
d_call: NA; v_call: TRBV6-1; clone_size: NA; j_call: TRBJ2-2; cdr3_nt: TGTGCCAGCTCCAGAGAAACGGCGAACACCGGGGAGCTGTTTTTT; cdr3_aa: CASSRETANTGELFF
d_call: NA; v_call: TRBV11-2; clone_size: NA; j_call: TRBJ1-2; cdr3_nt: TGTGCCAGCAGCTTACGGTCAGCCACCTCGGGTGGCTATGGCTACACCTTC; cdr3_aa: CASSLRSATSGGYGYTF
d_call: TRBD1; v_call: TRBV5-1; clone_size: NA; j_call: TRBJ1-5; cdr3_nt: TGCGCCAGCAGCTTGATTAGGACAGGGTATAATCAGCCCCAGCATTTT; cdr3_aa: CASSLIRTGYNQPQHF
d_call: NA; v_call: TRBV29-1; clone_size: NA; j_call: TRBJ2-7; cdr3_nt: TGCAGCGTATGGGGCGGGGCAGACCTTCGGGAGCAGTACTTC; cdr3_aa: CSVWGGADLREQYF
d_call: NA; v_call: TRBV5-1; clone_size: few; j_call: TRBJ2-1; cdr3_nt: TGCGCCAGCAGCTTAACTAGTGGTTCTAATGAGCAGTTCTTC; cdr3_aa: CASSLTSGSNEQFF
d_call: TRBD1; v_call: TRBV19; clone_size: NA; j_call: TRBJ2-1; cdr3_nt: TGTGCCAGTAGTAAGACAGGGGTAGATGAGCAGTTCTTC; cdr3_aa: CASSKTGVDEQFF
d_call: TRBD1; v_call: TRBV2; clone_size: NA; j_call: TRBJ1-2; cdr3_nt: TGTGCCAGCAGTCCACAGGGGACTAACTATGGCTACACCTTC; cdr3_aa: CASSPQGTNYGYTF
d_call: TRBD2; v_call: TRBV29-1; clone_size: NA; j_call: TRBJ2-1; cdr3_nt: TGCAGCGTTGTGGTGGGAGGGCTTTCCTACAATGAGCAGTTCTTC; cdr3_aa: CSVVVGGLSYNEQFF
d_call: NA; v_call: TRBV5-1; clone_size: NA; j_call: TRBJ2-2; cdr3_nt: TGCGCCAGCAGCCCGACCTCCACCGGGGAGCTGTTTTTT; cdr3_aa: CASSPTSTGELFF
d_call: NA; v_call: TRBV7-2; clone_size: NA; j_call: TRBJ1-1; cdr3_nt: TGTGCCAGCAGCCGCGGACAGTCGAACACTGAAGCTTTCTTT; cdr3_aa: CASSRGQSNTEAFF
d_call: NA; v_call: TRBV18; clone_size: NA; j_call: TRBJ1-3; cdr3_nt: TGTGCCAGCTCAAGGTCGGACTTACGCTCTGGAAACACCATATATTTT; cdr3_aa: CASSRSDLRSGNTIYF
d_call: NA; v_call: TRBV28; clone_size: NA; j_call: TRBJ1-3; cdr3_nt: TGTGCCAGCAAAGTGGCAGCAAGCTCTGGAAACACCATATATTTT; cdr3_aa: CASKVAASSGNTIYF
d_call: NA; v_call: TRBV30; clone_size: NA; j_call: TRBJ1-6; cdr3_nt: TGTGCCTGGAGTCGGGACCAAACTAATTCACCCCTCCACTTT; cdr3_aa: CAWSRDQTNSPLHF
d_call: TRBD2; v_call: TRBV5-1; clone_size: once; j_call: TRBJ2-1; cdr3_nt: TGCGCCAGCAGCTTGGCCCGGACTAGCCATGAGCAGTTCTTC; cdr3_aa: CASSLARTSHEQFF
d_call: TRBD1; v_call: TRBV18; clone_size: few; j_call: TRBJ1-6; cdr3_nt: TGTGCCAGCTCATCGACAGGGAATAATTCACCCCTCCACTTT; cdr3_aa: CASSSTGNNSPLHF
d_call: TRBD2; v_call: TRBV2; clone_size: NA; j_call: TRBJ2-3; cdr3_nt: TGTGCCAGCACCCTCCCGGGACTAGCGGGCACAGATACGCAGTATTTT; cdr3_aa: CASTLPGLAGTDTQYF
d_call: NA; v_call: TRBV4-3; clone_size: NA; j_call: TRBJ1-4; cdr3_nt: TGCGCCAGCAGCCAGGGGGGGGGAGCGGGCAATGAAAAACTGTTTTTT; cdr3_aa: CASSQGGGAGNEKLFF
d_call: TRBD1; v_call: TRBV27; clone_size: NA; j_call: TRBJ2-7; cdr3_nt: TGTGCCAGCAGTTTAACGAGGGACAGGGGATACGAGCAGTACTTC; cdr3_aa: CASSLTRDRGYEQYF
d_call: NA; v_call: TRBV7-3; clone_size: NA; j_call: TRBJ2-2; cdr3_nt: TGTGCCAGCAGCCTAAACGGCGGGGCGAACACCGGGGAGCTGTTTTTT; cdr3_aa: CASSLNGGANTGELFF
d_call: NA; v_call: TRBV2; clone_size: NA; j_call: TRBJ1-1; cdr3_nt: TGTGCCAGCAGTGCACTGGGGAACACTGAAGCTTTCTTT; cdr3_aa: CASSALGNTEAFF
d_call: TRBD2; v_call: TRBV14; clone_size: NA; j_call: TRBJ2-7; cdr3_nt: TGTGCCAGCAGCCAAGAGAAACTAGCGGTCTACGAGCAGTACTTC; cdr3_aa: CASSQEKLAVYEQYF
d_call: NA; v_call: TRBV6-1; clone_size: NA; j_call: TRBJ1-5; cdr3_nt: TGTGCCAGCAGTGAAGAGAATGGTGGAACCCAGCATTTT; cdr3_aa: CASSEENGGTQHF
d_call: NA; v_call: TRBV7-2; clone_size: NA; j_call: TRBJ1-5; cdr3_nt: TGTGCCAGCAGCTTAGTCGGGGGGCTTCAGCCCCAGCATTTT; cdr3_aa: CASSLVGGLQPQHF
d_call: NA; v_call: TRBV7-8; clone_size: NA; j_call: TRBJ1-2; cdr3_nt: TGTGCCAGCAGCTTAGGATTGTCGGGGGGGCTAGGCTATGGCTACACCTTC; cdr3_aa: CASSLGLSGGLGYGYTF
d_call: TRBD2; v_call: TRBV7-6; clone_size: few; j_call: TRBJ2-5; cdr3_nt: TGTGCCAGCAGCTTTAGCGGGGGGACCCAGTACTTC; cdr3_aa: CASSFSGGTQYF
d_call: TRBD2; v_call: TRBV11-2; clone_size: NA; j_call: TRBJ2-7; cdr3_nt: TGTGCCAGCAGCCTCCATATACTAGCGGGAGGAGGGGAGCAGTACTTC; cdr3_aa: CASSLHILAGGGEQYF
d_call: TRBD2; v_call: TRBV5-1; clone_size: NA; j_call: TRBJ2-1; cdr3_nt: TGCGCCAGCAGCTTGATAGCGGGAAGGGATGAGCAGTTCTTC; cdr3_aa: CASSLIAGRDEQFF
d_call: NA; v_call: TRBV6-1; clone_size: NA; j_call: TRBJ2-7; cdr3_nt: TGTGCCAGCAGTGAAGTCGGGTACTACGAGCAGTACTTC; cdr3_aa: CASSEVGYYEQYF
d_call: TRBD2; v_call: TRBV7-9; clone_size: NA; j_call: TRBJ2-3; cdr3_nt: TGTGCCAGCAGCTTATCCTGGCGGGAGGTTGGAGATACGCAGTATTTT; cdr3_aa: CASSLSWREVGDTQYF
d_call: NA; v_call: TRBV30; clone_size: once; j_call: TRBJ2-7; cdr3_nt: TGTGCCTGGAGTCGGGGAGGCTACGAGCAGTACTTC; cdr3_aa: CAWSRGGYEQYF
d_call: TRBD2; v_call: TRBV23-1; clone_size: NA; j_call: TRBJ2-1; cdr3_nt: TGCGCCAGCAGTCACCAGGGCAGGGGACTAGCGGGAGGTGGGAATGAGCAGTTCTTC; cdr3_aa: CASSHQGRGLAGGGNEQFF
d_call: TRBD2; v_call: TRBV27; clone_size: NA; j_call: TRBJ2-1; cdr3_nt: TGTGCCAGCAATCCTAGCGGGGGTTACAATGAGCAGTTCTTC; cdr3_aa: CASNPSGGYNEQFF
d_call: NA; v_call: TRBV7-2; clone_size: NA; j_call: TRBJ1-1; cdr3_nt: TGTGCCAGCAGCTTCATAGCAAACACTGAAGCTTTCTTT; cdr3_aa: CASSFIANTEAFF
d_call: NA; v_call: TRBV4-3; clone_size: NA; j_call: TRBJ1-6; cdr3_nt: TGCGCCAGCAGCCCTGAAGTGCGTGATTCACCCCTCCACTTT; cdr3_aa: CASSPEVRDSPLHF